This T cell receptor beta chain was found in a study of cytomegalovirus exposure and HLA in healthy donors. The PCR was carried out with 60 Vbeta primers and 13 Jbeta primers. Some clones are missing from TCRdb's copy, which holds only in-frame ones; the method was immunoSEQ multiplex PCR. This sample carries tens of thousands of clones, 84% of them seen once, and the ten largest clones take 3.6%. The CDR3 runs 14 residues. CDR1 SQVTM and CDR2 ANQGSEA come from the germline V gene. V lost 5 bases and J 8 bases, leaving 21 bases between the germline ends. This clone has only one observation. Its antigen remains unidentified. Study-wide results and caveats: Analysis performed later found more than 15,000 TCR beta sequences associated with HLA alleles at 0.05 false discovery rate.

The sample consisted of PBMCs. This TCR derives from a woman younger than 35 in good health and CMV-seronegative. The chain employs TRBV29-1 and TRBJ1-2; a possible D gene is TRBD1 (5 bases). CDR3 coding DNA: TGCAGCGTTAACAGCTTGGGGCCGACTAGGGGCTACACCTTC. As protein: CSVNSLGPTRGYTF.